This T cell receptor (beta chain) was sequenced in a study of blood T cell repertoires in COVID-19. About the research overall: Both acute and convalescent COVID-19 samples were obtained from the United States, Italy and Spain.

V was cut by 4 bases and J by 4 bases, with 23 bases left in between. CDR1 is SGHRS, CDR2 YFSETQ, per germline. The CDR3 totals 17 residues. Sequencing was performed with immunoSEQ multiplex PCR; in TCRdb, only in-frame clones are kept and a portion is missing. The sample has some 14,000 clones; around 78% are singletons. Specimen: peripheral blood. This receptor was obtained from a man between 40 and 49 years old with active or convalescent COVID-19. The V call is TRBV5-1, the J call TRBJ1-2, with D hard to call. CDR3 bases: TGCGCCAGCAGCCTGGAGGGAGGAGGTTCCCCTGTCTATGGCTACACCTTC. This encodes CASSLEGGGSPVYGYTF.